Each of the 25 T cell receptor beta chains below was sequenced from the same sample in a study of T cell responses to AZD1222 COVID-19 vaccine. Method: immunoSEQ multiplex PCR; TCRdb's copy keeps in-frame clones and lacks some. The sample has around 29,000 clones, over 90% seen once. Sample: peripheral blood, taken on day 0 of AZD1222 vaccination. These receptors originate from an adult in good health.

This chain uses TRBV20-1 with TRBJ2-7, with a weak D call TRBD1 (6 bases). This CDR3 has 16 residues. Trimming took 3 bases from V and 1 from J, leaving 19 bases between them. The germline gives CDR1 DFQATT, CDR2 SNEGSKA (reference sequence). CDR3 region: CSASKLKQGISYEQYF. CDR3 in DNA: TGCAGTGCTAGTAAGTTGAAGCAGGGGATTTCCTACGAGCAGTACTTC.

The chain links TRBV5-1 to TRBJ1-1; D not certain. The CDR3 has 14 residues. Trimming left V 1 base short and J 4 bases short, with 11 bases between. Germline V lookup: CDR1 SGHRS, CDR2 YFSETQ. DNA for the CDR3: TGCGCCAGCAGCTTGAGCGGTGGACGCACTGAAGCTTTCTTT. Amino acid sequence: CASSLSGGRTEAFF.

The table lists this clone with a few counts. This rearrangement joins TRBV15 to TRBJ1-1; D is perhaps TRBD1 (5 bases). Germline CDR1 reads LNHNV; CDR2 reads YYDKDF (reference sequence). V gave up 6 bases and J gave up 0 bases, with 17 bases separating them. The CDR3 is 16 residues long. CDR3 bases: TGTGCCACCAGTACCCGGGACCTTACAATGAACACTGAAGCTTTCTTT. Its translation: CATSTRDLTMNTEAFF.

With respect to this clone: In the same sample, other DNA sequences code for this CDR3. The V gene is TRBV27, the J gene TRBJ1-5; D is uncertain. The CDR3 extends over 13 amino acids. The germline V gene encodes CDR1 MNHEY and CDR2 SMNVEV (reference sequence). Deletions cut 5 bases from V and 5 bases from J, with 10 bases between. CDR3 coding DNA: TGTGCCAGCAGTCTGATGGTGGATCAGCCCCAGCATTTT. It is translated as CASSLMVDQPQHF.

The chain combines TRBV11-3 with TRBJ2-1, with D perhaps matching TRBD1 (6 bases). Germline V gene sequence: CDR1 SGHNT, CDR2 YENEEA. Trimming cost V 5 bases and J 7 bases, with 9 bases left between them. The CDR3 length is 12 residues. The CDR3 coding sequence is TGTGCCAGCAGCCCCACAGGGAATGAGCAGTTCTTC. Translation gives CASSPTGNEQFF.

The gene calls are TRBV7-8 and TRBJ2-7, with 7 nucleotides matching TRBD1. V was pared by 1 base and J by 4 bases, with 4 bases of the junction left unmatched. Germline V lookup: CDR1 SGHVS, CDR2 FQNEAQ. The CDR3 length is 14 residues. The CDR3 DNA sequence: TGTGCCAGCAGCTTAGTCGGGACAGATTACGAGCAGTACTTC. Protein: CASSLVGTDYEQYF.

The chain employs TRBV28 and TRBJ1-2, with TRBD1 as a possible D gene (6 bases). The CDR3 spans 18 residues. CDR1 is MDHEN, CDR2 SYDVKM, per germline. The germline V and J ends were trimmed by 5 bases and 3 bases, with 25 bases remaining between them. CDR3 sequence: CASSILASPGQNHYGYTF. The DNA of the CDR3 is TGTGCCAGCAGTATTTTAGCCAGCCCTGGACAGAATCACTATGGCTACACCTTC.

This chain connects TRBV5-1 to TRBJ2-1; D may match TRBD1 or TRBD2 (5 bases each). Trimming cost V 2 bases and J 8 bases, with 14 bases left between them. CDR3 length equals 14 residues. The germline CDR1 and CDR2 sequences are SGHRS and YFSETQ. CDR3 bases: TGCGCCAGCAGCTTCTCGGGATTGACAGATGAGCAGTTCTTC. It encodes CASSFSGLTDEQFF.

In nucleotides, the CDR3 is TGTGCCAGTGGGGGGGCCTCCTACACTGAAGCTTTCTTT. The encoded protein is CASGGASYTEAFF. This chain joins TRBV19 and TRBJ1-1, with D tentatively TRBD1 (6 bases). In germline, CDR1 is LNHDA, CDR2 SQIVND (reference sequence). The ends were cut back, 8 bases at V and 3 bases at J, with 13 bases in the middle. The CDR3 consists of 13 residues.

The V and J genes are TRBV2 and TRBJ2-2; 12 positions match TRBD2. The length of the CDR3 is 16 residues. V shed 3 bases and J 6 bases; nucleotides not matched to a gene: 5. CDR1 SNHLY and CDR2 FYNNEI come from the germline V gene. As DNA, the CDR3 is TGTGCCAGCAGTGAGGTGACTAGCGGGAGCCCCGGGGAGCTGTTTTTT. The encoded protein is CASSEVTSGSPGELFF.

The gene calls are TRBV14 and TRBJ2-2, with D unclear. Trimming left V 1 base short and J 1 base short, with 4 bases between. The CDR3 spans 14 residues. Germline CDR1 SGHDN, CDR2 FVKESK. The CDR3 sequence: CASSQVRNTGELFF. CDR3 sequence (DNA): TGTGCCAGCAGCCAAGTCCGGAACACCGGGGAGCTGTTTTTT.

The chain couples TRBV6-5 to TRBJ1-6; no definite D call. Germline lookup yields CDR1 MNHEY and CDR2 SVGAGI. Trimming took 4 bases from V and 7 from J, leaving 14 bases between them. The CDR3 length is 15 residues. The DNA of the CDR3 is TGTGCCAGCAGTTCCGGATGGGGTTTCAATTCACCCCTCCACTTT. Protein sequence: CASSSGWGFNSPLHF.

This chain links TRBV6-2 or TRBV6-3 with TRBJ2-7; D gene unclear. In germline, CDR1 is MNHEY, CDR2 SVGEGT. This CDR3 is 13 amino acids long. The V end lost 5 bases, the J end lost 3 bases, and 11 bases lay between the germline ends. CDR3 loop: CASSLLTLYEQYF. For the CDR3, the DNA is TGTGCCAGCAGTCTCCTAACCCTCTACGAGCAGTACTTC.

The rearrangement uses TRBV5-1 and TRBJ1-2; D is unresolved. V lost 0 bases to trimming and J lost 1 base, with 7 bases between them. This CDR3 spans 14 amino acids. From germline, CDR1 is SGHRS and CDR2 YFSETQ. The CDR3 coding sequence is TGCGCCAGCAGCTTGGTTGCAGATAACTATGGCTACACCTTC. Amino acid sequence: CASSLVADNYGYTF.

This chain uses TRBV5-4 with TRBJ1-2, with TRBD1 matching over 11 bases. V shed 4 bases, J shed 0 bases, and the junction held 5 bases outside the gene matches. The germline CDR1 and CDR2 sequences are SGHNT and YYREEE (reference sequence). The CDR3 spans 16 residues. CDR3 sequence (DNA): TGTGCCAGCAGCGCGGGGACAGGGGGACCTAACTATGGCTACACCTTC. This sequence encodes CASSAGTGGPNYGYTF. The variable domain in full, completed from reference TRBV5-4 and TRBJ1-2, reads ETGVTQSPTHLIKTRGQQVTLRCSSQSGHNTVSWYQQALGQGPQFIFQYYREEENGRGNFPPRFSGLQFPNYSSELNVNALELDDSALYLCASSAGTGGPNYGYTFGSGTRLTVV.

CDR3 amino acids: CASSASGLAGGFF. CDR3 sequence (DNA): TGTGCCAGCAGCGCAAGTGGTCTAGCTGGGGGGTTCTTC. V usage is TRBV11-2 and J usage is TRBJ2-1; D tentatively reads TRBD1 or TRBD2 (5 bases each). With 5 bases removed from V and 15 bases from J, the gap between germline ends came to 20 bases. CDR3 length: 13 amino acids. Germline loops: CDR1 SGHAT, CDR2 FQNNGV. Combining the CDR3 with reference TRBV11-2 and TRBJ2-1 gives the whole variable domain EAGVAQSPRYKIIEKRQSVAFWCNPISGHATLYWYQQILGQGPKLLIQFQNNGVVDDSQLPKDRFSAERLKGVDSTLKIQPAKLEDSAVYLCASSASGLAGGFFGPGTRLTVL.

J is TRBJ1-6 and V is TRBV6-5, with 11 nucleotides matching TRBD1. CDR3 length equals 14 residues. V was pared by 6 bases and J by 10 bases, with 5 bases of the junction left unmatched. Germline V gene lookup returns CDR1 MNHEY and CDR2 SVGAGI. The DNA for the CDR3 is TGTGCCAGCAGACGGACAGGGGGCACATCACCCCTCCACTTT. This sequence encodes CASRRTGGTSPLHF.

The CDR3 protein is CSVGLRATGNTIYF. The CDR3, as DNA: TGCAGCGTTGGGCTGAGGGCCACTGGAAACACCATATATTTT. This rearrangement joins TRBV29-1 to TRBJ1-3; D not certain. The V gene's germline CDR1 is SQVTM and CDR2 ANQGSEA. The CDR3 sequence is 14 residues long. V dropped 4 bases and J dropped 2 bases, with 12 bases sitting between them.

The V gene is TRBV19, the J gene TRBJ2-3; no clear D gene. This CDR3 is built from 15 residues. V was shortened by 3 bases and J by 3 bases, with 13 bases between the two germline ends. The germline V gene encodes CDR1 LNHDA and CDR2 SQIVND (reference sequence). The DNA for the CDR3 is TGTGCCAGTAGTATTGCCCCAGTTAGAACAGATACGCAGTATTTT. It encodes CASSIAPVRTDTQYF. Based on the CDR3 plus reference TRBV19 and TRBJ2-3, the full variable domain is DGGITQSPKYLFRKEGQNVTLSCEQNLNHDAMYWYRQDPGQGLRLIYYSQIVNDFQKGDIAEGYSVSREKKESFPLTVTSAQKNPTAFYLCASSIAPVRTDTQYFGPGTRLTVL.

This clone occurred once. The chain links TRBV30 to TRBJ2-3, with 11 bases lining up with TRBD1. This CDR3 contains 15 residues. V lost 5 bases to trimming and J lost 0 bases; unmatched junction nucleotides: 4. Germline V CDR1 and CDR2: GTSNPN, SVGIG (reference sequence). The chain's CDR3 is CAWYRDRGSTDTQYF. Written as DNA, the CDR3 is TGTGCCTGGTACCGGGACAGGGGGAGCACAGATACGCAGTATTTT.

V gene TRBV7-8 combines with J gene TRBJ1-1; possibly TRBD1 for D (5 bases). The CDR3 is made up of 15 amino acids. V gave up 1 base and J gave up 10 bases, with 19 bases separating them. From germline, CDR1 is SGHVS and CDR2 FQNEAQ. CDR3 coding DNA: TGTGCCAGCAGCTTAGAGGGCAGGGTTTCCCACGGAGCTTTCTTT. Translating it yields CASSLEGRVSHGAFF.

V and J are TRBV5-1 and TRBJ2-1; D may correspond to TRBD1 or TRBD2 (5 bases each). In germline, CDR1 is SGHRS, CDR2 YFSETQ. This CDR3 region has 16 residues. The germline V and J ends were trimmed by 0 bases and 4 bases, with 14 bases remaining between them. The CDR3 here is CASSLGERAGYNEQFF. CDR3 in DNA: TGCGCCAGCAGCTTGGGAGAGAGGGCAGGGTACAATGAGCAGTTCTTC.

The V gene is TRBV28, the J gene TRBJ2-6, with D perhaps TRBD1 or TRBD2 (6 bases each). The CDR3 loop spans 19 amino acids. The V end lost 4 bases, the J end lost 2 bases, and 21 bases lay between the germline ends. Germline V CDR1 and CDR2: MDHEN, SYDVKM. The CDR3, as DNA: TGTGCCAGCAGTTCCCCTCCCCGGGGGCCTATCCCTGGGGCCAACGTCCTGACTTTC. Translation gives CASSSPPRGPIPGANVLTF.

The chain is built from TRBV24-1 and TRBJ2-1; 14 nucleotides agree with TRBD2. CDR1 and CDR2 from the germline V gene are KGHDR and SFDVKD. Trimming took 2 bases from V and 4 from J; bases not matched to a gene: 9. The CDR3 runs 19 residues. The CDR3 DNA is TGTGCCACCAGTGATTCGGTCGGGACTAGCGGGGGCCGTTACAATGAGCAGTTCTTC. Its protein product is CATSDSVGTSGGRYNEQFF.

This clone was recorded only once. This chain connects TRBV5-4 to TRBJ1-4; D perhaps matches TRBD1 (6 bases). V was clipped by 4 bases and J by 8 bases, with 15 bases between them. CDR3 length: 14 residues. From germline, CDR1 is SGHNT and CDR2 YYREEE (reference sequence). The chain's CDR3 is CASSHQGSREKLFF. CDR3 DNA sequence: TGTGCCAGCAGCCATCAGGGGTCGCGCGAAAAACTGTTTTTT.